One sample yielded the 16 T cell receptor beta chains listed below, sequenced in a study of immune evolution from preneoplasia to lung adenocarcinoma. Data came from immunoSEQ multiplex PCR; TCRdb stores just in-frame clones and leaves some out. Of around 6,200 clones detected, 81% appear once; the ten largest clones hold roughly 5.5%. The source material was FFPE invasive lung adenocarcinoma tissue. The origin of the receptors is a person in their fifties with lung adenocarcinoma.

V and J are TRBV2 and TRBJ2-5, with a tentative D call TRBD1 (5 bases). Trimming left V 6 bases short and J 5 bases short, with 16 bases between. Germline V lookup: CDR1 SNHLY, CDR2 FYNNEI. CDR3 length equals 14 residues. CDR3 region: CASSRAAGSETQYF. The DNA of the CDR3 is TGTGCCAGCAGCAGGGCTGCCGGTTCTGAGACCCAGTACTTC.

The DNA for the CDR3 is TGTGCCAGCACCCCGGGACAAACCTACGAGCAGTACTTC. This gives the protein CASTPGQTYEQYF. The V gene is TRBV2, the J gene TRBJ2-7; TRBD1 might be the D (6 bases). The V and J ends lost 7 bases and 2 bases respectively, with 12 bases between them. Germline values: CDR1 SNHLY, CDR2 FYNNEI. CDR3 size: 13 residues.

V gene TRBV4-1 combines with J gene TRBJ2-7; no clear D. With 1 base removed from V and 2 bases from J, the gap between germline ends came to 3 bases. CDR1 is MGHRA, CDR2 YSYEKL, per germline. The CDR3 sequence is 12 residues long. DNA for the CDR3: TGCGCCAGCAGCCAAGTGGCCTACGAGCAGTACTTC. This codes for CASSQVAYEQYF.

This chain uses TRBV27 with TRBJ2-3; 13 bases match TRBD2. V shed 8 bases and J 2 bases; nucleotides not matched to a gene: 13. In germline, CDR1 is MNHEY, CDR2 SMNVEV (reference sequence). CDR3 length: 18 amino acids. CDR3 bases: TGTGCCAGCCCACCGTGGACTAGCGGGAGCCAGGACACAGATACGCAGTATTTT. This encodes CASPPWTSGSQDTDTQYF.

CDR3 nucleotide sequence: TGTGCCAGCAGCGTAGGCGACTATGTAGAGGAGCTGTTTTTT. It codes for CASSVGDYVEELFF. The J gene is TRBJ2-2, the V gene TRBV9; D perhaps matches TRBD2 (5 bases). There are 14 residues in the CDR3. CDR1 and CDR2 (germline): SGDLS, YYNGEE. The V and J ends lost 0 bases and 10 bases respectively, with 13 bases between them.

The CDR3 nucleotides read TGTGCCAGCAGGCCATTCTACAGGGCGGGGGTCACTGAAGCTTTCTTT. Translation gives CASRPFYRAGVTEAFF. The chain recombines TRBV27 with TRBJ1-1, with D tentatively TRBD1 (6 bases). The CDR3 runs to 16 residues. Germline V gene sequence: CDR1 MNHEY, CDR2 SMNVEV (reference sequence). Trimming cost V 6 bases and J 4 bases, with 21 bases left between them.

This clone was seen more than once but under ten times. The rearrangement joins TRBV28 to TRBJ1-1; 8 bases line up with TRBD1. CDR3 length equals 13 residues. Looked up from germline, CDR1 is MDHEN and CDR2 is SYDVKM. After removal of 7 bases from V and 5 bases from J, the junction contained 6 bases not matched to a gene. CDR3 loop: CASIQGARTEAFF. The CDR3 bases are TGTGCCAGCATCCAGGGGGCGCGGACTGAAGCTTTCTTT.

This chain joins TRBV6-1 and TRBJ2-2; 8 bases align to TRBD2. The trim removed 7 bases at V and 6 bases at J, leaving 7 bases unmatched. This CDR3 comprises 14 residues. Germline-derived CDR1 and CDR2 are MNHNS and SASEGT. This chain's CDR3 is CASTRGGSAGELFF. The CDR3 DNA reads TGTGCCAGCACCCGGGGGGGTTCGGCCGGGGAGCTGTTTTTT.

The rearrangement joins TRBV2 to TRBJ2-4; 11 bases agree with TRBD1. The CDR3 has 13 residues. Germline trimming cut 7 bases from V and 6 bases from J; bases unmatched to any gene: 2. CDR1 is SNHLY and CDR2 is FYNNEI in the germline V gene. CDR3 residues: CASKGTGGNIQYF. CDR3 coding DNA: TGTGCCAGCAAAGGGACAGGGGGAAACATTCAGTACTTC.

The genes are TRBV11-2 and TRBJ2-7, with 10 positions matching TRBD2. CDR1 is SGHAT, CDR2 FQNNGV, per germline. This CDR3 has 14 residues. The ends lost 5 bases at V and 7 bases at J; junction bases unmatched: 8. The CDR3 region is CASSPLAGPGEQYF. For the CDR3, the DNA is TGTGCCAGCAGCCCACTAGCGGGACCCGGGGAGCAGTACTTC.

This chain uses TRBV28 with TRBJ1-1; D is unclear. In germline, CDR1 is MDHEN, CDR2 SYDVKM. With 1 base removed from V and 3 bases from J, the gap between germline ends came to 0 bases. The CDR3 is 11 amino acids. The CDR3: CASSLYTEAFF. The CDR3 DNA reads TGTGCCAGCAGTTTATACACTGAAGCTTTCTTT.

The gene calls are TRBV7-2 and TRBJ1-5, with a weak D call TRBD1 (6 bases). With 3 bases removed from V and 4 bases from J, the gap between germline ends came to 10 bases. This CDR3 is built from 14 residues. Germline loops: CDR1 SGHTA, CDR2 FQGNSA. The CDR3 loop is CASSFDRRNQPQHF. The CDR3 bases are TGTGCCAGCAGCTTCGACAGGAGAAATCAGCCCCAGCATTTT.

The chain uses TRBV6-1 and TRBJ2-5, with D possibly matching TRBD1 (6 bases). Germline V gene sequence: CDR1 MNHNS, CDR2 SASEGT. The V and J ends lost 7 bases and 4 bases respectively, with 16 bases between them. CDR3 length equals 14 residues. The CDR3 coding sequence is TGTGCCAGCAACCCAGGGGATAAGAGAGAGACCCAGTACTTC. The encoded protein is CASNPGDKRETQYF.

The J gene is TRBJ2-1, the V gene TRBV5-1; D gene unclear. The V and J ends lost 3 bases and 5 bases respectively, with 6 bases between them. The V gene's germline CDR1 is SGHRS and CDR2 YFSETQ. The CDR3 covers 12 residues. The CDR3 nucleotides are TGCGCCAGCAGCTCCCGCAACAATGAGCAGTTCTTC. Translated: CASSSRNNEQFF.

The CDR3 nucleotides are TGTGCCACCAAAGGAATCGACAGGGGCTATGGCTACACCTTC. It codes for CATKGIDRGYGYTF. J is TRBJ1-2 and V is TRBV15, with 8 bases fitting TRBD1. The CDR3 covers 14 residues. Trimming took 7 bases from V and 4 from J; bases not matched to a gene: 8. Germline CDR1 LNHNV, CDR2 YYDKDF (reference sequence).

The CDR3 loop reads CAWSVGTGEEKLFF. CDR3 DNA: TGTGCCTGGAGTGTCGGGACAGGGGAGGAAAAACTGTTTTTT. The chain uses TRBV30 and TRBJ1-4; 10 nucleotides line up with TRBD1. Trimming cost V 0 bases and J 8 bases; bases outside gene matches: 3. The V gene's germline CDR1 is GTSNPN and CDR2 SVGIG (reference sequence). This CDR3 comprises 14 residues.